This TCR beta chain was sequenced during a study of cytomegalovirus exposure and HLA in healthy donors. This CDR3 region has 16 residues. Germline lookup yields CDR1 SGDLS and CDR2 YYNGEE. J lost 6 bases, V lost 0 bases, and 11 bases had no gene match. Study observations and caveats: A later analysis found that most CMV-associated TCR beta chains appeared HLA-restricted.

As regards this clone: The target antigen is unknown.

PCR primers comprised 60 Vbeta and 13 Jbeta primers. The assay was immunoSEQ multiplex PCR, and TCRdb's table has in-frame clones only and misses some. The sample contains approximately 170,000 clones, about 77% of which appear only once. Sequencing used PBMCs. The sequence was collected from a woman in her thirties or forties in good health and CMV-seropositive. The gene calls are TRBV9 and TRBJ2-7; 8 nucleotides match TRBD1. The CDR3 DNA reads as TGTGCCAGCAGCGTAGAGGCGGAGGACAGGGTCGGCGAGCAGTACTTC. It codes for CASSVEAEDRVGEQYF.